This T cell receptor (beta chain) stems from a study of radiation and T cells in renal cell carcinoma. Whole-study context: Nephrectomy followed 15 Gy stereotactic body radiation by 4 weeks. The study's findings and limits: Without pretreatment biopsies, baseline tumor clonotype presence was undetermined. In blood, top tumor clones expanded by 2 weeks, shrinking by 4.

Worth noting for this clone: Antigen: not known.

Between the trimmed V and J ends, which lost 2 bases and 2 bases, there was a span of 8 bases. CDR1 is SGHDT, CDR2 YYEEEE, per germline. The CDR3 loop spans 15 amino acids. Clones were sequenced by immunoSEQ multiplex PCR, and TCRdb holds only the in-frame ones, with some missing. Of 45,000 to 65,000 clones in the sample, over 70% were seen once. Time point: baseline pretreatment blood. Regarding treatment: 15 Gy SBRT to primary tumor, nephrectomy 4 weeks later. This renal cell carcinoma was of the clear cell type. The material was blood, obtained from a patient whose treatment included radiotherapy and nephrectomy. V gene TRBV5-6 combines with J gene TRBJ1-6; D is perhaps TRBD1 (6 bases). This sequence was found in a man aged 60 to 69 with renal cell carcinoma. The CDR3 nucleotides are TGTGCCAGCAGCTTAGGACAGACCTATAATTCACCCCTCCACTTT. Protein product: CASSLGQTYNSPLHF.